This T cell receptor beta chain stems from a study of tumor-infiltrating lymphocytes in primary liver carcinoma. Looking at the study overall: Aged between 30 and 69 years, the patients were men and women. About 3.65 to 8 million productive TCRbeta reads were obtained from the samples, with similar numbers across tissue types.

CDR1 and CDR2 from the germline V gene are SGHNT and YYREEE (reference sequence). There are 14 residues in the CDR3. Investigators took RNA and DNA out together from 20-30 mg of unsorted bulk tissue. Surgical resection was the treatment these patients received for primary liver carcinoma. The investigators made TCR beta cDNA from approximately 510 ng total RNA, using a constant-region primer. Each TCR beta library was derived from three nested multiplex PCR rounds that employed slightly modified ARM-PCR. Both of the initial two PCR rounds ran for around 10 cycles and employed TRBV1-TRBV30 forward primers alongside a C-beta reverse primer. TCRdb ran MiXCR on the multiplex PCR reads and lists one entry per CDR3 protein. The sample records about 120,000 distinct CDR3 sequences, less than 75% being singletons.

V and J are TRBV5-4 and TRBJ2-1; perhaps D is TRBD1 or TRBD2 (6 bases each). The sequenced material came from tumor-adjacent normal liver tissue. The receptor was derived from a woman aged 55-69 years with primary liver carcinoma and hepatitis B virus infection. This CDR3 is CVRGLVLAHNEQFF. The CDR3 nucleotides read TGTGTCAGGGGCTTGGTACTAGCCCATAATGAGCAGTTCTTC.